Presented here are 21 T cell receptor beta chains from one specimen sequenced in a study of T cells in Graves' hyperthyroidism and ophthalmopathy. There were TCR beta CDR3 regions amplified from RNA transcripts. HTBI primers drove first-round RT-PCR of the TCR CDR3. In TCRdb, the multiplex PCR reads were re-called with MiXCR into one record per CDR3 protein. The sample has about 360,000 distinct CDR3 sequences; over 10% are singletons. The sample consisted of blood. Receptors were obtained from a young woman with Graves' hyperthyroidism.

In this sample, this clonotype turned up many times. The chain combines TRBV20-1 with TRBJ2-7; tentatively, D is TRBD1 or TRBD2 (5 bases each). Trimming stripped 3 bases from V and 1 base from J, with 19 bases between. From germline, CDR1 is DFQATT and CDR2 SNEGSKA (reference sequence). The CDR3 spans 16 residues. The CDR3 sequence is CSARGDLAGSSYEQYF. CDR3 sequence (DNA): TGCAGTGCTAGGGGAGACCTGGCAGGGAGTTCCTACGAGCAGTACTTC.

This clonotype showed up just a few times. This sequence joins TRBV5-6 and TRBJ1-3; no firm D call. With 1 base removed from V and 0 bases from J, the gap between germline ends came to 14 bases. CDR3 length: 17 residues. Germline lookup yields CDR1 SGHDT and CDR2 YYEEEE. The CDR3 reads CASSLSLSSNSGNTIYF. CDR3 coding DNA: TGTGCCAGCAGCTTGAGTCTGTCGTCGAACTCTGGAAACACCATATATTTT.

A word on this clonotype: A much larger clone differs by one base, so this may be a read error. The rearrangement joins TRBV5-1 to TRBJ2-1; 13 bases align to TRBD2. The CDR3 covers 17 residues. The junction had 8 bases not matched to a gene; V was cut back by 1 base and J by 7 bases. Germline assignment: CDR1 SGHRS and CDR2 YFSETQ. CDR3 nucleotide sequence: TGCGCCAGCAGCTTGTCCTCACTAGCGGGAGGGAGAAATGAGCAGTTCTTC. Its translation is CASSLSSLAGGRNEQFF.

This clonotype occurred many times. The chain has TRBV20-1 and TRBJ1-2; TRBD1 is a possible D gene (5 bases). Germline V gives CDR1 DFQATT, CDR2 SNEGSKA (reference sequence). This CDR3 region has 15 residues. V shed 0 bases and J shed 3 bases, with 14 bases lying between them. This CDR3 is CSAREAGTDYYGYTF. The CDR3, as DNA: TGCAGTGCTAGAGAGGCAGGGACTGACTACTATGGCTACACCTTC.

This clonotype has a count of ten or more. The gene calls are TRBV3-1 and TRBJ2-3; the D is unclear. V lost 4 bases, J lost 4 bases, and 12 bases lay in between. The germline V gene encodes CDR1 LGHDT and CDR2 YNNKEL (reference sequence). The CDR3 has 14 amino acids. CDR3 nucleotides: TGTGCCAGCAGCCCTTTGGCGCGGTCAGATACGCAGTATTTT. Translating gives CASSPLARSDTQYF.

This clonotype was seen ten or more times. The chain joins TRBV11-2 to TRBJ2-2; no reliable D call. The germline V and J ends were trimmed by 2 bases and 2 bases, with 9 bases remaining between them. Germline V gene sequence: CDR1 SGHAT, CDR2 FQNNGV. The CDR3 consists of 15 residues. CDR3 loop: CASSLTQGNTGELFF. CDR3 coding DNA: TGTGCCAGCAGCTTAACACAAGGAAACACCGGGGAGCTGTTTTTT.

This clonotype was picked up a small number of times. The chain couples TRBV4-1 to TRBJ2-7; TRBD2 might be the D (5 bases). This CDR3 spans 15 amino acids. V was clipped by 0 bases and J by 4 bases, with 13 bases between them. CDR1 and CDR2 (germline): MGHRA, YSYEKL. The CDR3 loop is CASSQDRGKTYEQYF. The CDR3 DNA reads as TGCGCCAGCAGCCAAGACCGGGGAAAGACTTACGAGCAGTACTTC.

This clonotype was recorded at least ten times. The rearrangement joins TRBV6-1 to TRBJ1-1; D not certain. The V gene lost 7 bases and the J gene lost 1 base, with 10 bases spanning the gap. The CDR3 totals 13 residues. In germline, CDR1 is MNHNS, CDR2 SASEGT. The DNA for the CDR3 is TGTGCCAGCAACCGTCGACAGAACACTGAAGCTTTCTTT. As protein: CASNRRQNTEAFF.

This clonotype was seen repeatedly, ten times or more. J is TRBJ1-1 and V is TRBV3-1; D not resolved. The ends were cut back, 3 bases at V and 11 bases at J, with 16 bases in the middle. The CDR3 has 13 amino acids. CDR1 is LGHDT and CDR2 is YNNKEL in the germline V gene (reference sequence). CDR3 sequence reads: CASSHRDVGLAFF. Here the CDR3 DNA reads TGTGCCAGCAGCCACCGAGATGTAGGGTTGGCTTTCTTT.

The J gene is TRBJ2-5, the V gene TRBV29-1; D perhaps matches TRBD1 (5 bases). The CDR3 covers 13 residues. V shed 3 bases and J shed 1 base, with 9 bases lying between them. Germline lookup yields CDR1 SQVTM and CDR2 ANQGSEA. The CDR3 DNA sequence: TGCAGCGTTGAGGACACTGCCCAAGAGACCCAGTACTTC. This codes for CSVEDTAQETQYF.

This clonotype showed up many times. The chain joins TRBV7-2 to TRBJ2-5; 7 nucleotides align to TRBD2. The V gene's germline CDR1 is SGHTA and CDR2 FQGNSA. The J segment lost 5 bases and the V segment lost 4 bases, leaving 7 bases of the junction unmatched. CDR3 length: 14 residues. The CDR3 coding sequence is TGTGCCAGCAGCTACCCGGGAGGTACGGAGACCCAGTACTTC. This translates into CASSYPGGTETQYF.

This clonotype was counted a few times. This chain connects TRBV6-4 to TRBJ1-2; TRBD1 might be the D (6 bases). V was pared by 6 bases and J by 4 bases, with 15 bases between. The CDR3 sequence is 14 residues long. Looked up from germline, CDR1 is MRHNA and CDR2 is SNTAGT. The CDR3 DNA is TGTGCCAGCAGCCCCCCGGGACACCTCTATGGCTACACCTTC. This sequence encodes CASSPPGHLYGYTF.

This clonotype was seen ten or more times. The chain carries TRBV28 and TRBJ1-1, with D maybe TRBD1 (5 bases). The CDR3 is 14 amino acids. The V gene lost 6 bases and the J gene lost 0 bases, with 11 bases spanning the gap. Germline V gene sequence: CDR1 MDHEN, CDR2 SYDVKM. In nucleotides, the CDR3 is TGTGCCAGCAGGGCGGGGGACCTGAACACTGAAGCTTTCTTT. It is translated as CASRAGDLNTEAFF. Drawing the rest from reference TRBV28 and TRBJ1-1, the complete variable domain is DVKVTQSSRYLVKRTGEKVFLECVQDMDHENMFWYRQDPGLGLRLIYFSYDVKMKEKGDIPEGYSVSREKKERFSLILESASTNQTSMYLCASRAGDLNTEAFFGQGTRLTVV.

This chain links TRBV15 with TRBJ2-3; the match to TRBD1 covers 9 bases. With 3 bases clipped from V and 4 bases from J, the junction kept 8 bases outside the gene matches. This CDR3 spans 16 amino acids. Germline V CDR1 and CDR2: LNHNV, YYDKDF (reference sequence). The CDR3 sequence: CATSSQGQGNADTQYF. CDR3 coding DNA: TGTGCCACCAGCAGTCAGGGACAGGGCAACGCAGATACGCAGTATTTT.

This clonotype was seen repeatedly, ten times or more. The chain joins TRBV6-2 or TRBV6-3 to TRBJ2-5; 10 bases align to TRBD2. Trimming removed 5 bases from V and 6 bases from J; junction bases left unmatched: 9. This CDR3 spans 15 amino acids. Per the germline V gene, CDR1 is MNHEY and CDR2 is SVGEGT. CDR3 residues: CASSPAGAGGQTQYF. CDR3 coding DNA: TGTGCCAGCAGTCCCGCGGGAGCGGGAGGGCAGACCCAGTACTTC.

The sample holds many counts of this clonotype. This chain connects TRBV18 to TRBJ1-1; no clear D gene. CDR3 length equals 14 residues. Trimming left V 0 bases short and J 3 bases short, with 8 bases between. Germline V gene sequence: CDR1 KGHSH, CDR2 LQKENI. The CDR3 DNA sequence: TGTGCCAGCTCACCACCAGGGTTGGACACTGAAGCTTTCTTT. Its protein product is CASSPPGLDTEAFF. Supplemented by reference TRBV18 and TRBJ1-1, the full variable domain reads NAGVMQNPRHLVRRRGQEARLRCSPMKGHSHVYWYRQLPEEGLKFMVYLQKENIIDESGMPKERFSAEFPKEGPSILRIQQVVRGDSAAYFCASSPPGLDTEAFFGQGTRLTVV.

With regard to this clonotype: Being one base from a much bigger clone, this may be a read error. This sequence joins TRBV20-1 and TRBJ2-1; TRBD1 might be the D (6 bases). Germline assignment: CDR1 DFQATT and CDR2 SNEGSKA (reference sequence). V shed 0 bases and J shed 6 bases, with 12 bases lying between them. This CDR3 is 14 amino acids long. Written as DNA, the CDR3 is TGCAGTGCTAGAGAAAGAGGGGGAGTCAATGAGCAGTTCTTC. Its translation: CSARERGGVNEQFF.

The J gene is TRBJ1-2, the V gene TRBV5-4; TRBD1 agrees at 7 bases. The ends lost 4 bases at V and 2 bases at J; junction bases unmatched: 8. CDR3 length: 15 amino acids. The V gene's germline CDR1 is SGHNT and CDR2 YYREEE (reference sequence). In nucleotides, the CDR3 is TGTGCCAGCAGCCCGGTAGGACAGGCCAACTATGGCTACACCTTC. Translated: CASSPVGQANYGYTF.

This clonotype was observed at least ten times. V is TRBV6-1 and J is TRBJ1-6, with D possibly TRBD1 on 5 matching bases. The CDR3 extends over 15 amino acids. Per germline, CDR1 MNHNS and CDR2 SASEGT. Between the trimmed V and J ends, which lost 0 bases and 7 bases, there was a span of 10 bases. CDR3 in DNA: TGTGCCAGCAGTGAAGCGCTTGACAGAAATTCACCCCTCCACTTT. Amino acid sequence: CASSEALDRNSPLHF.

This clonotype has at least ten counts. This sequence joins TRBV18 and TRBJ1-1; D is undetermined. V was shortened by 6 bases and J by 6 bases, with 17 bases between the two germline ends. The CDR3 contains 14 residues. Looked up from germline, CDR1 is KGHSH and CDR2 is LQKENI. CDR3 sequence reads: CASSLGLGGAEAFF. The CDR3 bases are TGTGCCAGCTCCTTAGGCTTAGGCGGCGCTGAAGCTTTCTTT.

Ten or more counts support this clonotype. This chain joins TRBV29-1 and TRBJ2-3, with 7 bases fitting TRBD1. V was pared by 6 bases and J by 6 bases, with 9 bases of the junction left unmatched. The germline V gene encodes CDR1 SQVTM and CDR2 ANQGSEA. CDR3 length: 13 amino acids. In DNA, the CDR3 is TGCAGCGTGGGGACAGACTCTACGGATACGCAGTATTTT. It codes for CSVGTDSTDTQYF.